Listed below are T cell receptor beta chains from one sample, sequenced in a study of cytomegalovirus exposure and HLA in healthy donors. Repertoires were generated with immunoSEQ multiplex PCR, while TCRdb's copy carries only in-frame clones and drops some. The table includes about 150,000 clones, 73% detected once. The sequenced sample was PBMCs. The receptor source for this set is a woman aged 18-29 years in good health and CMV-seronegative. CDR3s include the opening cysteine and the closing phenylalanine or tryptophan. Each record gives: CDR3 length, J gene, clone size, V gene, D gene, CDR3 DNA, CDR3 protein. The D gene is left open where the match is weak. For some rows the clone size is stated as once, few or many, or as a class when expanded; others skip it.

>15|TRBJ1-2|NA|TRBV9|TRBD1
TGTGCCAGCAGCGGAGGGGGCAGAGAGGTCTATGGCTACACCTTC
CASSGGGREVYGYTF
>15|TRBJ1-1|NA|TRBV5-6|NA
TGTGCCGGCAGCTTGTTCCGGAGAGGGAACACTGAAGCTTTCTTT
CAGSLFRRGNTEAFF
>14|TRBJ2-3|NA|TRBV2|TRBD2
TGTGCCAGCAGTGAAGTCCTAGCGGGAGATACGCAGTATTTT
CASSEVLAGDTQYF
>16|TRBJ2-1|NA|TRBV10-2|TRBD2
TGCGCCAGCATGGGGGGAGCGGGAGGAAGTTACAATGAGCAGTTCTTC
CASMGGAGGSYNEQFF
>16|TRBJ1-2|NA|TRBV11-3|TRBD1
TGTGCCAGCAGCTTTGGGACAGGGGTATTTAACTATGGCTACACCTTC
CASSFGTGVFNYGYTF
>13|TRBJ2-5|few|TRBV4-2|NA
TGTGCCAGCAGCCAAGTACAGCAAGAGACCCAGTACTTC
CASSQVQQETQYF
>16|TRBJ1-3|NA|TRBV6-1|TRBD1
TGTGCCAGCAGTGAAGCGGGACAGGTCTCTGGAAACACCATATATTTT
CASSEAGQVSGNTIYF
>14|TRBJ2-7|NA|TRBV5-1|TRBD1
TGCGCCAGCAGCACTGGACAGGTCTCCTACGAGCAGTACTTC
CASSTGQVSYEQYF
>17|TRBJ2-6|NA|TRBV27|TRBD2
TGTGCCAGCAGGGCTAGCGGGTTTGGGTCTGGGGCCAACGTCCTGACTTTC
CASRASGFGSGANVLTF
>16|TRBJ2-3|NA|TRBV18|NA
TGTGCCAGCTCACCTACTGCTAACCTTCAAGCAGATACGCAGTATTTT
CASSPTANLQADTQYF
>14|TRBJ1-5|NA|TRBV7-9|NA
TGTGCCAGCAGCTTGGGGACACTTAATCAGCCCCAGCATTTT
CASSLGTLNQPQHF
>16|TRBJ1-1|few|TRBV19|NA
TGTGCCAGTAGTATCCGCCCGACAGGTAGGAACACTGAAGCTTTCTTT
CASSIRPTGRNTEAFF
>16|TRBJ2-6|NA|TRBV13|NA
TGTGCCAGCAGGCGGGAAAGGGGGCGTGGGGCCAACGTCCTGACTTTC
CASRRERGRGANVLTF
>12|TRBJ1-1|NA|TRBV15|NA
TGTGCCACCAGCAGAGATGAGACTGAAGCTTTCTTT
CATSRDETEAFF
>14|TRBJ1-1|NA|TRBV6-6|NA
TGTGCCAGCAGTTACCCGGCGGGGGGCCCTGAAGCTTTCTTT
CASSYPAGGPEAFF
>17|TRBJ1-6|NA|TRBV7-2|TRBD1
TGTGCCAGCAGCTTCAGGACAGGGACGTTCGCGGATTCACCCCTCCACTTT
CASSFRTGTFADSPLHF
>16|TRBJ1-1|few|TRBV9|TRBD1
TGTGCCAGCAGCACGGACAGGGGAACGGGGAACACTGAAGCTTTCTTT
CASSTDRGTGNTEAFF
>14|TRBJ1-1|few|TRBV4-1|NA
TGCGCGTCGGGAGTTACAGTTTTGAACACTGAAGCTTTCTTT
CASGVTVLNTEAFF
>15|TRBJ2-2|NA|TRBV7-2|TRBD2
TGTGCCAGCAGCTTAGACGGGGGGGCCATCGGGGAGCTGTTTTTT
CASSLDGGAIGELFF
>18|TRBJ2-1|NA|TRBV14|NA
TGTGCCAGCAGCCCTTTACAACCGGGACTCCGCTACTACAATGAGCAGTTCTTC
CASSPLQPGLRYYNEQFF
>12|TRBJ2-5|NA|TRBV5-1|NA
TGCGCCAGCAGCTCCGGGCAGGGGACCCAGTACTTC
CASSSGQGTQYF
>16|TRBJ1-6|NA|TRBV7-2|NA
TGTGCCAGCAGCTCGGCTAGGGGGGGTAACAATTCACCCCTCCACTTT
CASSSARGGNNSPLHF
>16|TRBJ2-5|few|TRBV7-2|TRBD1
TGTGCCAGCAGCTACACCGGGACAGGGACCCAAGAGACCCAGTACTTC
CASSYTGTGTQETQYF
>13|TRBJ1-1|few|TRBV11-1|NA
TGTGCCAGCAGCCGGGGGGGAAGCACTGAAGCTTTCTTT
CASSRGGSTEAFF
>18|TRBJ1-5|NA|TRBV5-8|NA
TGTGCCAGCAGCTTGGTCCTATCCACAGGTCGGGGCAATCAGCCCCAGCATTTT
CASSLVLSTGRGNQPQHF
>15|TRBJ2-5|NA|TRBV7-9|NA
TGTGCCAGCAGCTCTGAGACGGGACTCGCCCAGACCCAGTACTTC
CASSSETGLAQTQYF
>17|TRBJ2-2|NA|TRBV11-3|TRBD1
TGTGCCAGCAGCTTAAATCCGGGACAGGGAAACACCGGGGAGCTGTTTTTT
CASSLNPGQGNTGELFF
>16|TRBJ2-7|NA|TRBV4-2|NA
TGTGCCAGCAGCCAAGATATGGAGAAAAGCTCCTACGAGCAGTACTTC
CASSQDMEKSSYEQYF
>19|TRBJ1-4|NA|TRBV10-3|NA
TGTGCCACCTGGGGGGGCAGAGCTTCCCCGGGCTCAACTAATGAAAAACTGTTTTTT
CATWGGRASPGSTNEKLFF
>13|TRBJ2-7|NA|TRBV5-1|TRBD1
TGCGCCAGCAGCTCTCAGGGGGCATACGAGCAGTACTTC
CASSSQGAYEQYF
>16|TRBJ1-1|once|TRBV29-1|TRBD1
TGCAGCGTATCGGGACAGGGTACCGCCATGAACACTGAAGCTTTCTTT
CSVSGQGTAMNTEAFF
>13|TRBJ2-3|NA|TRBV14|NA
TGTGCCAGCAGCCAAGATAATTCAGATACGCAGTATTTT
CASSQDNSDTQYF
>14|TRBJ1-1|NA|TRBV27|NA
TGTGCCAGCAGTTTCGGGGGAGGTGACACTGAAGCTTTCTTT
CASSFGGGDTEAFF
>15|TRBJ2-7|NA|TRBV7-9|NA
TGTGCCAGCAGCAAGGAATCAGGGATCTCCTACGAGCAGTACTTC
CASSKESGISYEQYF
>16|TRBJ2-1|NA|TRBV10-1|NA
TGCGCCAGCAGTGAAGGGCTAGCGAGCTCCTACAATGAGCAGTTCTTC
CASSEGLASSYNEQFF
>16|TRBJ2-1|NA|TRBV18|NA
TGTGCCAGCTCACCACCGCAGGGACAACTTCGGGATGAGCAGTTCTTC
CASSPPQGQLRDEQFF
>13|TRBJ2-4|NA|TRBV10-3|TRBD1
TGTGCCATCAGATCCGACAGGGAGAACATTCAGTACTTC
CAIRSDRENIQYF
>16|TRBJ1-4|NA|TRBV6-6|NA
TGTGCCAGCAGTTACCGGGTCGCCGGGTTGGGTGAAAAACTGTTTTTT
CASSYRVAGLGEKLFF
>12|TRBJ2-7|NA|TRBV6-5|TRBD2
TGTGCCAGCCGCCGGGGCGGGGGCGAGCAGTACTTC
CASRRGGGEQYF
>12|TRBJ1-2|NA|TRBV10-3|NA
TGTGCCATCAGTGGAGTTTACTATGGCTACACCTTC
CAISGVYYGYTF
>15|TRBJ2-1|NA|TRBV11-3|TRBD2
TGTGCCAGCAGGCCGAATAGACTAGCTCCGAATGAGCAGTTCTTC
CASRPNRLAPNEQFF
>13|TRBJ1-6|NA|TRBV10-3|NA
TGTGCCACACTACGAGGGTTGAATTCACCCCTCCACTTT
CATLRGLNSPLHF
>15|TRBJ1-5|once|TRBV7-8|NA
TGTGCCAGCAGTTATAGGACACCCCTCGACGGGCCCCAGCATTTT
CASSYRTPLDGPQHF
>14|TRBJ2-1|NA|TRBV2|NA
TGTGCCAGCTCCTATCTTCCTGGAGTTGGTGAGCAGTTCTTC
CASSYLPGVGEQFF
>15|TRBJ2-3|NA|TRBV7-2|NA
TGTGCCAGCAGCCCGAGGCTAGCGCGGGGAGATACGCAGTATTTT
CASSPRLARGDTQYF
>15|TRBJ2-5|NA|TRBV21-1|NA
TGTGCCAGCAGCCTCCGGACAGGGTGTAAAGAGACCCAGTACTTC
CASSLRTGCKETQYF
>16|TRBJ1-1|NA|TRBV4-3|NA
TGCGCCAGCAGCCAAGCATCTGGTATAGGAGGCACTGAAGCTTTCTTT
CASSQASGIGGTEAFF
>11|TRBJ2-1|NA|TRBV20-1|NA
TGCAGTGCTAGGGGAGACAATGAGCAGTTCTTC
CSARGDNEQFF
>15|TRBJ2-1|NA|TRBV28|TRBD2
TGTGCCAGCAGTTACTGGCGGGGGGACTACAATGAGCAGTTCTTC
CASSYWRGDYNEQFF
>14|TRBJ1-3|NA|TRBV5-4|NA
TGTGCCAGCAGCGTTGGGGGGACTGGAAACACCATATATTTT
CASSVGGTGNTIYF
>15|TRBJ1-1|few|TRBV7-9|TRBD1
TGTGCCAGCAGCTTAGGCGCAGGGGGGAACACTGAAGCTTTCTTT
CASSLGAGGNTEAFF
>15|TRBJ2-4|NA|TRBV28|TRBD2
TGTGCCAGCAGTTCCTCCGGGGGGATCAAAAACATTCAGTACTTC
CASSSSGGIKNIQYF
>14|TRBJ2-2|NA|TRBV25-1|NA
TGTGCCAGCGGGAGTGAGGGGAACACCGGGGAGCTGTTTTTT
CASGSEGNTGELFF
>13|TRBJ1-1|few|TRBV5-1|NA
TGCGCCAGCAGCTTCGGCGGGAACACTGAAGCTTTCTTT
CASSFGGNTEAFF
>15|TRBJ2-7|NA|TRBV7-8|TRBD1
TGTGCCAGCAGCCCCCAGGACAGGGTCGGCGACGAGCAGTACTTC
CASSPQDRVGDEQYF
>12|TRBJ2-3|NA|TRBV2|NA
TGTGCCAGCAGACTAGGTACAGATACGCAGTATTTT
CASRLGTDTQYF
>14|TRBJ2-3|few|TRBV21-1|NA
TGTGCCAGCACCTCAGGGCCCTCCTGGTGTACGCAGTATTTT
CASTSGPSWCTQYF
>14|TRBJ2-2|NA|TRBV4-2|TRBD2
TGTGCCAGCAGGCTAGCGGGGGCCACCGGGGAGCTGTTTTTT
CASRLAGATGELFF
>14|TRBJ2-5|NA|TRBV5-6|TRBD1
TGTGCCGGCAGCTCAAGACAGGGTCAAGAGACCCAGTACTTC
CAGSSRQGQETQYF
>13|TRBJ2-5|NA|TRBV18|NA
TGTGCCAGCTCACCAAGATGGGGCGAGACCCAGTACTTC
CASSPRWGETQYF